This TCR beta chain comes out of a study of CD8 T cells in ankylosing spondylitis. General study findings and limits: Blood of patients with ankylosing spondylitis appeared to be characterized by a TCR beta motif of seven or eight highly homologous variants. Significantly higher representation of disease-linked clones was reported for matched ankylosing spondylitis synovial fluid. Disease-linked clones were found to be CD8+ and relatively rare in peripheral blood. Some motif variants were previously reported in reactive arthritis synovial fluid and blood.

A quantitative 5'-RACE method, one with molecular barcodes, was used to make TCR beta libraries. TCRdb redid the calling of the 5' RACE reads with MiXCR, one entry per CDR3 protein. The table lists around 770,000 distinct CDR3 sequences, under 20% of them singletons. Trimming took 4 bases from V and 4 from J; bases not matched to a gene: 3. Germline CDR1 SGHKS, CDR2 YYEKEE (reference sequence). The CDR3 extends over 13 amino acids. Many counts were recorded for this clonotype. Its matching antigen is unknown. The chain carries TRBV5-5 and TRBJ1-2; 8 bases map to TRBD1. The sequencing sample was made of blood, either unsorted or a sorted T cell fraction (not recorded which). This receptor was identified in a male donor with ankylosing spondylitis. CDR3 bases: TGTGCCAGCAGCCCAGGGGGCTCCTATGGCTACACCTTC. Translating gives CASSPGGSYGYTF.